The T cell receptor beta chain under discussion was sequenced for a study of neurological immune-mediated disorders. The table lists this clonotype with a few counts. A read error may produce the germline difference seen at one junction end. CDR3 length equals 14 residues. Germline-derived CDR1 and CDR2 are SGHRS and YFSETQ. Via MiXCR, TCRdb re-called the 5' RACE reads, giving one row per CDR3 protein. The repertoire holds about 59,000 distinct CDR3 sequences, with roughly 3.5% as singletons. The gene calls are TRBV5-1 and TRBJ1-5; D ambiguous. The receptor was isolated from a woman in her 30s with multiple sclerosis. The sample comprised PBMCs. CDR3 residues: CASSLAGLNQPQNF. In DNA, the CDR3 is TGCGCCAGCAGCTTAGCAGGTTTGAATCAGCCCCAGAATTTT.